This T cell receptor (beta chain) derives from a study of blood T cell repertoires in COVID-19. Assay: immunoSEQ multiplex PCR; the TCRdb copy retains only in-frame clones and omits some. Of approximately 120,000 clones in the sample, roughly 79% were seen once. The CDR3 runs to 16 residues. Germline lookup yields CDR1 SNHLY and CDR2 FYNNEI. Trimming stripped 8 bases from V and 1 base from J, with 19 bases between. This sequence was found in a human donor in a cohort sampled during active COVID-19. The chain uses TRBV2 and TRBJ2-3, with D hard to call. Sequencing used peripheral blood. The DNA of the CDR3 is TGTGCCAGCCAGAGCAGGCGTGTAGGCGGCACAGATACGCAGTATTTT. Protein: CASQSRRVGGTDTQYF. The full variable domain, completed using reference TRBV2 and TRBJ2-3, is EPEVTQTPSHQVTQMGQEVILRCVPISNHLYFYWYRQILGQKVEFLVSFYNNEISEKSEIFDDQFSVERPDGSNFTLKIRSTKLEDSAMYFCASQSRRVGGTDTQYFGPGTRLTVL.